This entry lists 25 T cell receptor beta chains sequenced from one sample in a study of blood T cells in healthy people across ages. The second PCR ran 7 to 11 cycles with a sample-barcoded 5' primer and J-beta primers. TCRdb independently ran MiXCR on the 5' RACE reads; one entry per CDR3 protein. Among about 650,000 distinct CDR3 sequences listed, approximately 31% were seen once. The sequenced sample was blood. All receptors derive from a woman of 80 years or more in good health.

The CDR3 protein is CASSLARINYGYTF. The CDR3 DNA reads as TGTGCCAGCAGTTTAGCCCGGATCAACTATGGCTACACCTTC. The rearrangement links TRBV28 to TRBJ1-2; D not certain. Germline V gene sequence: CDR1 MDHEN, CDR2 SYDVKM. The CDR3 is 14 amino acids. The V gene lost 2 bases and the J gene lost 2 bases, with 9 bases spanning the gap.

This clonotype was recorded a few times. V is TRBV27 and J is TRBJ2-1, with no clear D. V dropped 3 bases and J dropped 0 bases, with 9 bases sitting between them. The length of the CDR3 is 15 residues. Germline CDR1 MNHEY, CDR2 SMNVEV (reference sequence). The CDR3 region is CASSFFYRSYNEQFF. The DNA of the CDR3 is TGTGCCAGCAGTTTCTTCTACCGCTCCTACAATGAGCAGTTCTTC.

This clonotype showed up just a few times. A read error may explain this, as a much larger clone is one base away. This chain uses TRBV12-3 or TRBV12-4 with TRBJ2-5, with 14 bases fitting TRBD2. CDR3 size: 16 residues. The CDR3 DNA reads TGTGCCAGCAGCAGACTAGCGGGGGGGCATCAGGAGACCCGGTACTTC. It specifies CASSRLAGGHQETRYF.

V is TRBV12-3 or TRBV12-4 and J is TRBJ2-3, with 7 bases matching TRBD1. V lost 5 bases to trimming and J lost 15 bases; unmatched junction nucleotides: 17. The CDR3 is 14 residues long. CDR3 sequence: CASSDRDRADVQYF. Written as DNA, the CDR3 is TGTGCCAGCAGTGACCGGGACAGAGCAGATGTGCAATATTTT.

This clonotype appeared many times. V gene TRBV5-1 combines with J gene TRBJ2-7; possible D gene TRBD1, 6 bases. From germline, CDR1 is SGHRS and CDR2 YFSETQ. V lost 0 bases to trimming and J lost 5 bases, with 15 bases between them. This CDR3 has 15 amino acids. The chain's CDR3 is CASSLDNRVKDEQYF. The CDR3 DNA reads as TGCGCCAGCAGCTTGGATAACAGGGTAAAAGACGAGCAGTACTTC. The variable domain in full, completed from reference TRBV5-1 and TRBJ2-7, reads KAGVTQTPRYLIKTRGQQVTLSCSPISGHRSVSWYQQTPGQGLQFLFEYFSETQRNKGNFPGRFSGRQFSNSRSEMNVSTLELGDSALYLCASSLDNRVKDEQYFGPGTRLTVT.

This clonotype was counted at least ten times. The rearrangement joins TRBV9 to TRBJ1-2, with D perhaps matching TRBD1 (5 bases). CDR3 length: 13 amino acids. Germline CDR1 SGDLS, CDR2 YYNGEE. Trimming stripped 0 bases from V and 8 bases from J, with 11 bases between. The CDR3 loop reads CASSVGRAGGYTF. The CDR3, as DNA: TGTGCCAGCAGCGTAGGCAGGGCCGGCGGCTACACCTTC.

The rearrangement joins TRBV12-3 or TRBV12-4 to TRBJ1-3; no definite D call. This CDR3 contains 15 residues. V shed 3 bases and J shed 4 bases, with 13 bases lying between them. CDR3: CASSFGVREGNTIYF. The CDR3 DNA reads as TGTGCCAGCAGTTTCGGTGTGAGGGAGGGAAACACCATATATTTT.

This clonotype was observed once. The V and J genes are TRBV2 and TRBJ2-5; 11 positions match TRBD2. Trimming at V came to 7 bases and at J to 3 bases, leaving 10 bases not matched to a gene. This CDR3 has 16 amino acids. Germline CDR1 is SNHLY and CDR2 is FYNNEI. CDR3 residues: CASMRGILAGEETQYF. The CDR3 DNA reads as TGTGCCAGCATGAGGGGGATACTAGCGGGGGAAGAGACCCAGTACTTC.

This clonotype was counted between two and nine times. A much larger clone lies one base from this, so it may be a read error. V and J are TRBV7-2 and TRBJ2-3; unclear D gene. This CDR3 has 15 amino acids. Germline V gene lookup returns CDR1 SGHTA and CDR2 FQGNSA. Trimming removed 4 bases from V and 1 base from J, with 12 bases in between. CDR3 sequence reads: CASSSSPGRTDTQYF. The CDR3 bases are TGTGCCAGCAGCTCCTCGCCCGGACGCACAGATACGCAGTATTTT.

The chain couples TRBV19 to TRBJ2-7, with D perhaps TRBD2 (6 bases). This CDR3 contains 13 residues. Germline assignment: CDR1 LNHDA and CDR2 SQIVND (reference sequence). Between the trimmed V and J ends, which lost 6 bases and 2 bases, there was a span of 11 bases. The CDR3 loop reads CASRRDRTYEQYF. CDR3 sequence (DNA): TGTGCCAGTAGGCGGGACCGCACCTACGAGCAGTACTTC.

The V and J genes are TRBV4-3 and TRBJ2-1; TRBD2 matches at 8 bases. The V and J ends lost 0 bases and 8 bases, in that order; junction bases with no gene match: 9. The V gene's germline CDR1 is LGHNA and CDR2 YSLEER. The CDR3 has 16 residues. The CDR3 loop reads CASSQETSGGRYEQFF. Here the CDR3 DNA reads TGCGCCAGCAGCCAAGAGACGAGCGGGGGCCGGTATGAGCAGTTCTTC.

The chain joins TRBV4-2 to TRBJ2-1, with TRBD1 as a possible D gene (5 bases). The CDR3 spans 14 residues. Between the trimmed V and J ends, which lost 1 base and 8 bases, there was a span of 12 bases. Germline assignment: CDR1 LGHNA and CDR2 YNFKEQ. The CDR3 region is CASSQVLGADEQFF. The CDR3 region has the DNA TGTGCCAGCAGCCAAGTCTTAGGGGCGGATGAGCAGTTCTTC.

This chain links TRBV7-2 with TRBJ2-7; 9 nucleotides agree with TRBD2. CDR1 and CDR2 from the germline V gene are SGHTA and FQGNSA. With V trimmed by 1 base and J by 7 bases, 8 bases remained unmatched. The CDR3 length is 15 residues. The CDR3 reads CASSLEFSGRGEQYF. The CDR3 DNA reads TGTGCCAGCAGCTTAGAGTTTAGCGGGAGAGGGGAGCAGTACTTC.

This clonotype has more than one count but fewer than ten. The chain joins TRBV12-3 or TRBV12-4 to TRBJ1-5, with D tentatively TRBD1 (6 bases). V lost 4 bases and J lost 2, with 12 bases in between. The CDR3 loop spans 15 amino acids. The CDR3 spells CASSSQGLGNQPQHF. For the CDR3, the DNA is TGTGCCAGCAGTTCTCAGGGGTTGGGCAATCAGCCCCAGCATTTT.

The genes are TRBV19 and TRBJ2-7; TRBD1 is a possible D gene (6 bases). Trimming pared 4 bases from V and 3 bases from J, leaving 13 bases between. In germline, CDR1 is LNHDA, CDR2 SQIVND (reference sequence). The CDR3 is made up of 14 amino acids. The CDR3 spells CASSTTGSGYEQYF. As DNA, the CDR3 is TGTGCCAGTAGTACGACAGGATCGGGCTACGAGCAGTACTTC.

There are many counts of this clonotype. The rearrangement joins TRBV5-1 to TRBJ2-1; 10 bases match TRBD2. CDR1 is SGHRS, CDR2 YFSETQ, per germline. CDR3 length: 16 amino acids. Trimming cost V 0 bases and J 3 bases; bases outside gene matches: 3. Here the CDR3 reads CASSLASGGLYNEQFF. CDR3 nucleotides: TGCGCCAGCAGCTTGGCTAGCGGGGGTCTCTACAATGAGCAGTTCTTC.

This clonotype occurred a few times. A much larger clone is a single base away; this may be a read error. The chain couples TRBV29-1 to TRBJ2-7, with D possibly TRBD1 on 6 matching bases. Germline V CDR1 and CDR2: SQVTM, ANQGSEA. This CDR3 has 12 amino acids. Trimming pared 7 bases from V and 5 bases from J, leaving 15 bases between. The CDR3, as DNA: TGCAGCGGTGTCAGGGGTCGGGACGAGCAGTACTTC. It is translated as CSGVRGRDEQYF.

There are many counts of this clonotype. The V call is TRBV27, the J call TRBJ2-1; D perhaps matches TRBD1 (5 bases). CDR3 length: 14 amino acids. V was pared by 2 bases and J by 3 bases, with 8 bases between. Per the germline V gene, CDR1 is MNHEY and CDR2 is SMNVEV (reference sequence). The CDR3 sequence: CASSLGRDYNEQFF. The CDR3 DNA sequence: TGTGCCAGCAGTTTAGGCAGGGACTACAATGAGCAGTTCTTC.

This clonotype has at least ten counts. V is TRBV7-2 and J is TRBJ1-5, with D unclear. Germline CDR1 reads SGHTA; CDR2 reads FQGNSA. V lost 3 bases, J lost 5 bases, and 14 bases lay in between. The CDR3 runs to 15 residues. This chain's CDR3 is CASSFDTGPDQPQHF. The CDR3 nucleotides read TGTGCCAGCAGCTTCGATACGGGTCCCGATCAGCCCCAGCATTTT.

In DNA, the CDR3 is TGTACCAGCAGATCGACAGGGGGCAATCAGCCCCAGCATTTT. Its translation is CTSRSTGGNQPQHF. V usage is TRBV7-2 and J usage is TRBJ1-5; 8 bases agree with TRBD1. Germline CDR1 is SGHTA and CDR2 is FQGNSA. The CDR3 is 14 residues long. Losses at the gene ends were 6 bases for V and 2 bases for J; bases not matched to a gene: 3.

This chain joins TRBV2 and TRBJ1-1, with D maybe TRBD1 (6 bases). In germline, CDR1 is SNHLY, CDR2 FYNNEI. The CDR3 consists of 14 residues. V was pared by 3 bases and J by 3 bases, with 11 bases between. CDR3 loop: CASSEQGRDTEAFF. The CDR3 DNA is TGTGCCAGCAGTGAGCAGGGGCGCGACACTGAAGCTTTCTTT.

The sample holds many counts of this clonotype. The CDR3 region is CASSPQSSLSGANVLTF. CDR3 coding DNA: TGTGCCAGCAGCCCCCAGTCCAGCCTCTCTGGGGCCAACGTCCTGACTTTC. The V and J genes are TRBV9 and TRBJ2-6, with D hard to call. The germline gives CDR1 SGDLS, CDR2 YYNGEE. V gave up 4 bases and J gave up 0 bases, with 14 bases separating them. This CDR3 contains 17 residues.

A note on this clonotype: Possible read error: a much larger clone is one base away. Because it lacks the conserved phenylalanine or tryptophan at the end, this CDR3 is likely a read error. The V and J genes are TRBV4-3 and TRBJ2-5; the D gene is possibly TRBD2 (5 bases). Germline V gene data show CDR1 as LGHNA and CDR2 as YSLEER. V lost 3 bases, J lost 1 base, and 12 bases lay in between. The CDR3 is made up of 15 amino acids. CDR3 sequence: CASSQDLRGQETQYL. The CDR3 DNA sequence: TGCGCCAGCAGCCAGGATCTTCGGGGCCAAGAGACCCAGTACCTC.

This clonotype was found many times. The J gene is TRBJ1-2, the V gene TRBV7-9, with a possible D match to TRBD1 (5 bases). This CDR3 spans 15 amino acids. V lost 1 base, J lost 6 bases, and 15 bases lay in between. Looked up from germline, CDR1 is SEHNR and CDR2 is FQNEAQ (reference sequence). The CDR3 loop reads CASSLEVSGTDGYTF. The CDR3 coding sequence is TGTGCCAGCAGCTTAGAGGTGTCCGGGACGGATGGCTACACCTTC.

This clonotype came up many times. V is TRBV20-1 and J is TRBJ2-7, with D perhaps being TRBD1 or TRBD2 (5 bases each). The CDR3 loop spans 13 amino acids. Trimming removed 3 bases at V and 2 bases at J, with 11 bases between. Per the germline V gene, CDR1 is DFQATT and CDR2 is SNEGSKA (reference sequence). The CDR3 protein is CSASYRGPYEQYF. The CDR3 DNA is TGCAGTGCTAGCTATCGGGGCCCCTACGAGCAGTACTTC.